Listed below are T cell receptor beta chains from one sample, sequenced in a study of long-term antiretroviral therapy in people with HIV. Assay used: immunoSEQ multiplex PCR; TCRdb lists only in-frame clones, some missing. The sample records 45,000 or so clones, roughly 96% being singletons. The sequenced sample was unsorted PBMCs, obtained 3.7 years after starting antiretroviral therapy. Receptors were obtained from a woman between 45 and 60 years old with HIV. CDR3s include the opening cysteine and the closing phenylalanine or tryptophan. The D gene is left open where the match is weak. Part of the rows lack a size; the others show once, few, many or a class for expanded clones.

V,D,size,J,DNA,CDR3
TRBV5-1,-,-,TRBJ1-2,TGCGCCAGCAGCTTGGGAAGAGGGGATGACTATGGCTACACCTTC,CASSLGRGDDYGYTF
TRBV30,TRBD1,-,TRBJ1-6,TGTGCCTGGAAAGGACAGGGACTTAATTCACCCCTCCACTTT,CAWKGQGLNSPLHF
TRBV9,TRBD1,-,TRBJ2-5,TGTGCCAGCAGCCCGGGACAGGGCCAAGAGACCCAGTACTTC,CASSPGQGQETQYF
TRBV9,TRBD2,-,TRBJ2-1,TGTGCCAGCAGCGTAGCGGGGGGAGACAATGAGCAGTTCTTC,CASSVAGGDNEQFF
TRBV15,-,-,TRBJ1-5,TGTGCCACCAGCAGAAGGGACGGCAATCAGCCCCAGCATTTT,CATSRRDGNQPQHF
TRBV7-3,-,-,TRBJ2-7,TGTGCCAGCAGCTTAGGGGACTCCTACGAGCAGTACTTC,CASSLGDSYEQYF
TRBV19,-,-,TRBJ1-1,TGTGCCAGTCGGTTTTTGGGGGGAGGTGAAGCTTTCTTT,CASRFLGGGEAFF
TRBV7-2,-,-,TRBJ1-1,TGTGCCAGCAGCTCCGGGGCCACTGAAGCTTTCTTT,CASSSGATEAFF
TRBV6-5,-,-,TRBJ2-2,TGTGCCAGCACGTTGGGGACCGGGGAGCTGTTTTTT,CASTLGTGELFF
TRBV5-6,-,-,TRBJ2-5,TGTGCCAGCAGCTTGGGGCGCGCGGGCCAAGAGACCCAGTACTTC,CASSLGRAGQETQYF
TRBV6-5,-,-,TRBJ2-3,TGTGCCAGCAGTTACTCCAGGGGCTGGGATACGCAGTATTTT,CASSYSRGWDTQYF
TRBV25-1,TRBD2,-,TRBJ2-2,TGTGCCACCAGGGGTCAGGGCGGGGGGGCGAGGACCGGGGAGCTGTTTTTT,CATRGQGGGARTGELFF
TRBV2,-,-,TRBJ2-1,TGTGCCAGCAGGGCCCCGGGCCGATACAATGAGCAGTTCTTC,CASRAPGRYNEQFF
TRBV27,-,-,TRBJ2-5,TGTGCCAGCAGTTTATCGTTCCAGGGGCGGGAGACCCAGTACTTC,CASSLSFQGRETQYF
TRBV6-5,-,-,TRBJ1-1,TGTGCCAGCAGTTACGATACAGGGATAAACACTGAAGCTTTCTTT,CASSYDTGINTEAFF
TRBV6-5,-,-,TRBJ2-2,TGTGCCAGCACCGACGTAGCCCGGGGGGAGCTGTTTTTT,CASTDVARGELFF
TRBV7-3,-,-,TRBJ2-5,TGTGCCAGCAGCGTGGGGGCGCTTGAGACCCAGTACTTC,CASSVGALETQYF
TRBV6-5,TRBD1,-,TRBJ1-3,TGTGCCAGCAGAGGGACAGCTACTGGAAACACCATATATTTT,CASRGTATGNTIYF
TRBV7-2,-,-,TRBJ2-5,TGTGCCAGCAGCTTAGCGCGAATTAGGGAGACCCAGTACTTC,CASSLARIRETQYF
TRBV6-1,-,-,TRBJ2-5,TGTGCCAGCAGCCAAGGGAGGAGGGAGACCCAGTACTTC,CASSQGRRETQYF
TRBV30,-,-,TRBJ1-1,TGTGCCTGGAGGATCGGGGGCGCGTCCACTGAAGCTTTCTTT,CAWRIGGASTEAFF
TRBV27,-,-,TRBJ1-4,TGTGCCAGCAAGTCAGGGGCGACTTTGGGTGAAAAACTGTTTTTT,CASKSGATLGEKLFF
TRBV7-3,TRBD1,-,TRBJ2-1,TGTGCCAGCAGCTTCGGGACAGCGAACAATGAGCAGTTCTTC,CASSFGTANNEQFF
TRBV30,-,-,TRBJ1-2,TGTGCCTGGAGTGTAGAAGGGCTCGGTGGCTACACCTTC,CAWSVEGLGGYTF
TRBV11-2,TRBD2,-,TRBJ2-5,TGTGCCAGCAGCCCCCGGACTAGCGGGGGGCAAGAGACCCAGTACTTC,CASSPRTSGGQETQYF
TRBV11-2,TRBD1,once,TRBJ2-6,TGTGCCAGCAGCTCCTACAGGGGGCCTGGGGCCAACGTCCTGACTTTC,CASSSYRGPGANVLTF
TRBV7-2,-,once,TRBJ1-3,TGTGCCAGCAGCTTCTCCGGGACCGTCCCGGTCGGAAACACCATATATTTT,CASSFSGTVPVGNTIYF
TRBV7-7,-,-,TRBJ1-6,TGTGCTAGCAGCTTAGCGAGAGATTCACCCCTCCACTTT,CASSLARDSPLHF
TRBV6-5,-,-,TRBJ1-2,TGTGCCAGCAGTTTCATTGACAGGCTGGGAGCACCCTTCTTC,CASSFIDRLGAPFF
TRBV9,TRBD2,-,TRBJ2-3,TGTGCCAGCAGTGGGGACTACCAAGGTACGCAGTATTTT,CASSGDYQGTQYF
TRBV7-2,-,-,TRBJ2-2,TGTGCCAGCAGCTTAGGAACCGGGGAGCTGTTTTTT,CASSLGTGELFF
TRBV5-1,TRBD1,-,TRBJ1-1,TGCGCCAGCAGCACCCGGGACAGCGGTTCCACTGAAGCTTTCTTT,CASSTRDSGSTEAFF
TRBV10-3,-,-,TRBJ1-5,TGTGCCATCAAACCCTCCGCGGGCGGGCAGCCCCAGCATTTT,CAIKPSAGGQPQHF
TRBV7-2,-,-,TRBJ1-2,TGTGCCAGCAGCTTAGTGGGGCAGGGAGGCGGCTACACCTTC,CASSLVGQGGGYTF
TRBV5-5,-,-,TRBJ1-3,TGTGCCAGCAGCTTGGGGGCGGACGGAAACACCATATATTTT,CASSLGADGNTIYF
TRBV6-5,-,-,TRBJ1-2,TGTGCCAGCAGTTACTCGAATGGGGTCGGTGGCTACACCTTC,CASSYSNGVGGYTF
TRBV5-1,TRBD1,-,TRBJ2-5,TGCGCCAGCAGCGGGGACAGGGGACCTTGGGAGACCCAGTACTTC,CASSGDRGPWETQYF
TRBV9,-,-,TRBJ2-5,TGTGCCAGCAGCGTAGGGCTAGCGAGGGAGACCCAGTACTTC,CASSVGLARETQYF
TRBV5-1,TRBD1,once,TRBJ2-7,TGCGCCAGCAGCTTATTCGTCCCGGGACAGGGTCCAGAGTACTTC,CASSLFVPGQGPEYF
TRBV6-5,TRBD1,once,TRBJ2-7,TGTGCCAGCACAGGGACAGGGGACGAGCAGTACTTC,CASTGTGDEQYF
TRBV12-5,TRBD1,-,TRBJ1-1,TGTGCTAGTGGTCCAGTCGGGACAGGGGAAGTCATGAACACTGAAGCTTTCTTT,CASGPVGTGEVMNTEAFF